This T cell receptor beta chain was captured in a study of T cell responses to AZD1222 COVID-19 vaccine. Study-level background: The study pooled second doses at about 4 or about 12 weeks. Regarding the study as a whole: The breadth and depth of Spike-specific TCRs increased once two AZD1222 doses had been given. Seropositivity was recorded at baseline in only 5 or 6 AZD1222 recipients. Vaccine-associated CD4 TCRs spanned spike, dominant at 160-218 and 743-854.

A word on this clone: Its antigen is unknown.

The table came from immunoSEQ multiplex PCR; TCRdb's copy has only in-frame clones and leaves some out. In the table there are about 56,000 clones, 80% to 90% of which are singletons. Trimming took off 2 bases at V and 3 bases at J, with 12 bases between the two ends. The CDR3 has 15 amino acids. Germline CDR1 SGHTA, CDR2 FQGTGA. The source is an adult in good health. The gene calls are TRBV7-3 and TRBJ2-3, with D hard to call. Sequencing used peripheral blood, obtained on day 0 of AZD1222 vaccination. The CDR3 DNA reads as TGTGCCAGCAGCTTAGGAGACTCCTTGACAGATACGCAGTATTTT. Its translation is CASSLGDSLTDTQYF.